This T cell receptor (beta chain) appears in the sequencing data of a study of technical replicates of blood from a few donors. Here immunoSEQ multiplex PCR was the method, and the copy in TCRdb shows in-frame clones only, minus some. The sample contains tens of thousands of clones, around 90% of which appear only once. Germline lookup yields CDR1 SGHVS and CDR2 FQNEAQ. CDR3 length: 21 residues. V gave up 0 bases and J gave up 3 bases; unmatched junction bases: 18. The chain carries TRBV7-8 and TRBJ2-3, with TRBD2 identical over 10 bases. The sequence was obtained from a human donor in good health. Sequencing was carried out using T cells isolated from PBMCs. CDR3 region: CASSLAVSSGRLIPFTDTQYF. CDR3 in DNA: TGTGCCAGCAGCTTAGCGGTCTCTAGCGGGAGACTCATACCCTTTACAGATACGCAGTATTTT.